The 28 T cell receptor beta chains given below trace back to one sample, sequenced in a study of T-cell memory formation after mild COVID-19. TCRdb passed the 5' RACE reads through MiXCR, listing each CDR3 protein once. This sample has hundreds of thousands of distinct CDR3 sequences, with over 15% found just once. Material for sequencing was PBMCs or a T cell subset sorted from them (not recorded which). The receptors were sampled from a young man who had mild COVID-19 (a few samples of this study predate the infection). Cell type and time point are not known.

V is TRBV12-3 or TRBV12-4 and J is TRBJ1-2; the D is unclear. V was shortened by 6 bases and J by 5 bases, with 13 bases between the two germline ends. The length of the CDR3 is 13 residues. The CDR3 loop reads CASSSLIGYGYTF. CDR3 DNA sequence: TGTGCCAGCAGCTCGCTAATCGGGTATGGCTACACCTTC.

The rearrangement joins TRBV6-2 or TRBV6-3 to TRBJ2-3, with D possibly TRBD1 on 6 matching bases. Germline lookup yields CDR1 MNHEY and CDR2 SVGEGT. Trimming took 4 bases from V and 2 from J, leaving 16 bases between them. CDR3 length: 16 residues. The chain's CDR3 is CASSSPRQDLTDTQYF. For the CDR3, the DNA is TGTGCCAGCAGTTCCCCCCGACAGGATCTCACAGATACGCAGTATTTT.

CDR3 region: CASSPHPLPYGYTF. The CDR3 DNA sequence: TGTGCCAGCAGCCCCCATCCTCTTCCCTATGGCTACACCTTC. The chain couples TRBV12-3 or TRBV12-4 to TRBJ1-2; D is ambiguous. Trimming shortened V by 6 bases and J by 4 bases, and 15 bases separated the two germline ends. CDR3 size: 14 residues.

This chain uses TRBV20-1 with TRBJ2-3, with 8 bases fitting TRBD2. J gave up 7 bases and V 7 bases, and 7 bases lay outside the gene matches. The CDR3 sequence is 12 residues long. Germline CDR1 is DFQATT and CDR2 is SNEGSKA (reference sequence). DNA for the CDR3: TGCAGTGGGGCACTAGCGGTACATACGCAGTATTTT. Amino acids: CSGALAVHTQYF.

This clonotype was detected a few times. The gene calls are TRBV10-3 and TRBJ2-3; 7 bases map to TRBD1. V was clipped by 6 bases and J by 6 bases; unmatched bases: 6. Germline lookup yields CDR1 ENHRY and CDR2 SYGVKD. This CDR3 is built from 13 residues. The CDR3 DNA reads TGTGCCATCAGACTCACAGGGGTGGATACGCAGTATTTT. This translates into CAIRLTGVDTQYF.

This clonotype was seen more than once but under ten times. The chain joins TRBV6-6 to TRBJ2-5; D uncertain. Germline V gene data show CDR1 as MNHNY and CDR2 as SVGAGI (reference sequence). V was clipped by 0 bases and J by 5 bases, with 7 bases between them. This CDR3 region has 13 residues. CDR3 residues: CASSYSRPETQYF. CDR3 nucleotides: TGTGCCAGCAGTTACTCGCGTCCTGAGACCCAGTACTTC.

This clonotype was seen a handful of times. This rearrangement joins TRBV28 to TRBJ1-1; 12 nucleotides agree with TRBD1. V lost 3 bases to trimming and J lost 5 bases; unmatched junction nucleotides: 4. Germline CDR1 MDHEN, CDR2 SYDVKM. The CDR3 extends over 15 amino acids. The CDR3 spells CASSFSGQGATEAFF. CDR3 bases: TGTGCCAGCAGTTTTTCGGGACAGGGGGCGACTGAAGCTTTCTTT.

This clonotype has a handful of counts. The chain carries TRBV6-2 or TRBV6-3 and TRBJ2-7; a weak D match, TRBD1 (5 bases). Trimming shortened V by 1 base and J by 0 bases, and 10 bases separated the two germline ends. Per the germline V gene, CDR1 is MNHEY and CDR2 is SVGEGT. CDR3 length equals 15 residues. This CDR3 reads CASSYLGPSSYEQYV. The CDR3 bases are TGTGCCAGCAGTTACTTGGGGCCGAGCTCCTACGAGCAGTACGTC.

DNA for the CDR3: TGTGCCAGCGGGGGGGGAGCATCCTACAATGAGCAGTTCTTC. Translation gives CASGGGASYNEQFF. The chain uses TRBV6-6 and TRBJ2-1; TRBD2 agrees at 7 bases. After removal of 8 bases from V and 1 base from J, the junction contained 5 bases not matched to a gene. CDR3 length equals 14 residues. Germline-derived CDR1 and CDR2 are MNHNY and SVGAGI (reference sequence).

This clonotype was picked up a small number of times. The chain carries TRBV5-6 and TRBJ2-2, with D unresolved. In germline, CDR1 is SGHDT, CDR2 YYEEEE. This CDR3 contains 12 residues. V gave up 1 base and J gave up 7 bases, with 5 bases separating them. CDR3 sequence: CASSLLNGELFF. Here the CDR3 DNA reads TGTGCCAGCAGCTTGCTGAACGGGGAGCTGTTTTTT.

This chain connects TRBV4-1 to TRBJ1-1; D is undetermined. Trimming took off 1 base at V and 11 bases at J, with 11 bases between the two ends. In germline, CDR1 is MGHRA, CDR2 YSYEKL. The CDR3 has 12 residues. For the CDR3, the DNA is TGCGCCAGCAGCCAAGTAGGGAGTGGGGCTTTCTTT. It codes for CASSQVGSGAFF.

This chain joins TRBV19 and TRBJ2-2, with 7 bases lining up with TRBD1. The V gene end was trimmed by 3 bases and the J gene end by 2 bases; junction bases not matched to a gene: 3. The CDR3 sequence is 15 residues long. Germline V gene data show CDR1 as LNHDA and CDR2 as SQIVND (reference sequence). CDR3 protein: CASSMDRTNTGELFF. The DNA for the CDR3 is TGTGCCAGTAGTATGGACAGGACAAACACCGGGGAGCTGTTTTTT.

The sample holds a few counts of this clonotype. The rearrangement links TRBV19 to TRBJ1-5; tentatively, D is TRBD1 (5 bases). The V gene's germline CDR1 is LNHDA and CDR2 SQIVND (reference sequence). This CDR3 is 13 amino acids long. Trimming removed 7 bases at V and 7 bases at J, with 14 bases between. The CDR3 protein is CASTWGEGQPQHF. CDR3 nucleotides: TGTGCCAGTACTTGGGGGGAAGGACAGCCCCAGCATTTT. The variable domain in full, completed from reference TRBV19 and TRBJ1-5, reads DGGITQSPKYLFRKEGQNVTLSCEQNLNHDAMYWYRQDPGQGLRLIYYSQIVNDFQKGDIAEGYSVSREKKESFPLTVTSAQKNPTAFYLCASTWGEGQPQHFGDGTRLSIL.

This chain's CDR3 is CASSSTSLTVQYF. The CDR3 DNA is TGTGCCAGCAGTTCGACTAGCCTAACCGTTCAGTACTTC. The J gene is TRBJ2-4, the V gene TRBV6-2 or TRBV6-3; 7 positions match TRBD2. This CDR3 has 13 amino acids. The V segment lost 4 bases and the J segment 11 bases; nucleotides outside the gene matches: 8. Germline V gene lookup returns CDR1 MNHEY and CDR2 SVGEGT.

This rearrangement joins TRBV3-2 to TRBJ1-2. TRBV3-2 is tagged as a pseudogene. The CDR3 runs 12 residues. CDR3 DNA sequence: TGTGCCAGCAGCCATGACTTCAGTGGCTACACCTTC. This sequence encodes CASSHDFSGYTF.

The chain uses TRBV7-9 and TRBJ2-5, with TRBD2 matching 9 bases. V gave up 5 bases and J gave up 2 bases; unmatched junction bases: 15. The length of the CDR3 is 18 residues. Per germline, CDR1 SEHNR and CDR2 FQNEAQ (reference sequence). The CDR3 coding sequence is TGTGCCAGCAGCGCCCGCTCCCTCTCGCGGGGGGGGCAAGAGACCCAGTACTTC. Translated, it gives CASSARSLSRGGQETQYF. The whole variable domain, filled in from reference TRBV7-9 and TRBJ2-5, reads DTGVSQNPRHKITKRGQNVTFRCDPISEHNRLYWYRQTLGQGPEFLTYFQNEAQLEKSRLLSDRFSAERPKGSFSTLEIQRTEQGDSAMYLCASSARSLSRGGQETQYFGPGTRLLVL.

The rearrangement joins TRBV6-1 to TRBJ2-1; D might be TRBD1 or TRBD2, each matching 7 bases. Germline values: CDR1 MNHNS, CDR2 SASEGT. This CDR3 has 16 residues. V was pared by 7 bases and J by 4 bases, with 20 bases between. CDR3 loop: CASIKGGGTAYNEQFF. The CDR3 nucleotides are TGTGCCAGCATCAAGGGGGGGGGGACAGCTTACAATGAGCAGTTCTTC.

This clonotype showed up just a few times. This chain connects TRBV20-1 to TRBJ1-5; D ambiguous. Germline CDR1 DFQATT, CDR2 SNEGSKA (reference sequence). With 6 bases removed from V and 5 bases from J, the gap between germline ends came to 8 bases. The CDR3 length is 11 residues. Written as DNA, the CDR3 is TGCAGTGCCTCGGGGTATCAGCCCCAGCATTTT. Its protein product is CSASGYQPQHF.

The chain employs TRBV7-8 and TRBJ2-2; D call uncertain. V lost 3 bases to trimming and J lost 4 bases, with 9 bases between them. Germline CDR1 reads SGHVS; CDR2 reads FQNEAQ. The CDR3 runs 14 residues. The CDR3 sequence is CASSLEFLTGELFF. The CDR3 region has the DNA TGTGCCAGCAGCTTGGAGTTTCTCACCGGGGAGCTGTTTTTT. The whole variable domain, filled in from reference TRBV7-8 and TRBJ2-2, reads GAGVSQSPRYKVAKRGQDVALRCDPISGHVSLFWYQQALGQGPEFLTYFQNEAQLDKSGLPSDRFFAERPEGSVSTLKIQRTQQEDSAVYLCASSLEFLTGELFFGEGSRLTVL.

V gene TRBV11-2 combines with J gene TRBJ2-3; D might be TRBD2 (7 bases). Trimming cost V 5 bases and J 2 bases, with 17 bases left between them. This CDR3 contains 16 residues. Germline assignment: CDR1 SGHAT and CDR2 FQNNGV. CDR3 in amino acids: CASSTPKGGATDTQYF. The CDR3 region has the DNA TGTGCCAGCAGCACACCCAAGGGGGGGGCCACAGATACGCAGTATTTT.

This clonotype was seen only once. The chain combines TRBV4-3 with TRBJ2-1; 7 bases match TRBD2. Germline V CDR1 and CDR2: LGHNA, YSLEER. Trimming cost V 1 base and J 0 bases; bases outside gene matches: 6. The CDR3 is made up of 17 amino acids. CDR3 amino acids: CASSQGSAGDSYNEQFF. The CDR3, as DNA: TGCGCCAGCAGCCAAGGATCTGCGGGGGACTCCTACAATGAGCAGTTCTTC.

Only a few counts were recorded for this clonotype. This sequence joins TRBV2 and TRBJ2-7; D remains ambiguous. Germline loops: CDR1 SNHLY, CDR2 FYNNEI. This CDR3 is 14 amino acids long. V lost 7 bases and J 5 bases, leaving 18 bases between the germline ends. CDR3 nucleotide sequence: TGTGCCAGCAATCGAGGTGGAAGGACCCACGAGCAGTACGTC. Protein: CASNRGGRTHEQYV.

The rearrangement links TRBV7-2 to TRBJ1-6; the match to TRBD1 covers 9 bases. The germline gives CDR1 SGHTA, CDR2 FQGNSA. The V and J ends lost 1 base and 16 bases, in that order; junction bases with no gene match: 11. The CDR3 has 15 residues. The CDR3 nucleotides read TGTGCCAGCAGCTTAGGGGGGGACAGGGTAGCGTCGCTCCACTTT. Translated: CASSLGGDRVASLHF.

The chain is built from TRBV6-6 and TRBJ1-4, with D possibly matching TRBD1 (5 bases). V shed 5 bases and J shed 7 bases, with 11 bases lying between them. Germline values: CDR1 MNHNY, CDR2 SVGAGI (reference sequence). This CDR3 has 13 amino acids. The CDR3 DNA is TGTGCCAGCAGTACGATGGGACGTGAAAAACTGTTTTTT. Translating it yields CASSTMGREKLFF.

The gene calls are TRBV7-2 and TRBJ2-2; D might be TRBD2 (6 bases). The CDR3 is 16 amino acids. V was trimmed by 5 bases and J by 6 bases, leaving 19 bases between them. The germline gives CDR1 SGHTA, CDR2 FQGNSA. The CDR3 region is CASSPGVFRMSGELFF. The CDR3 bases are TGTGCCAGCAGCCCGGGGGTTTTTCGGATGTCCGGGGAGCTGTTTTTT.

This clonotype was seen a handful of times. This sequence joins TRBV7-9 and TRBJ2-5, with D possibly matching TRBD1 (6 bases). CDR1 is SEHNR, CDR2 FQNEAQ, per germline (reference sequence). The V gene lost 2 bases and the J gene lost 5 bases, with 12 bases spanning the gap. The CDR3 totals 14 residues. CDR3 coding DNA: TGTGCCAGCAGCTTATGGGGGCCGGTCGAGACCCAGTACTTC. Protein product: CASSLWGPVETQYF.

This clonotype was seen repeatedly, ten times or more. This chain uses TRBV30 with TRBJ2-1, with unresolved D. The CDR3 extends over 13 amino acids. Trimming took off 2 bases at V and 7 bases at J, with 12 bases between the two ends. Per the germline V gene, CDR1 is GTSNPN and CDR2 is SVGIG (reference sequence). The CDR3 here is CAWSSSSINEQFF. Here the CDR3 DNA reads TGTGCCTGGAGTTCAAGTAGTATAAATGAGCAGTTCTTC.

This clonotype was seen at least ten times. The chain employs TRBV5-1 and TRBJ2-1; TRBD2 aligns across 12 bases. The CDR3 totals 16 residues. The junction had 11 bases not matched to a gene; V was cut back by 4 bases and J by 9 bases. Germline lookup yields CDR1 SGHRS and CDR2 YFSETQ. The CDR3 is CASSANPSGGAAEQFF. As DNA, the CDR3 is TGCGCCAGCAGCGCAAACCCTAGCGGGGGGGCCGCTGAGCAGTTCTTC.